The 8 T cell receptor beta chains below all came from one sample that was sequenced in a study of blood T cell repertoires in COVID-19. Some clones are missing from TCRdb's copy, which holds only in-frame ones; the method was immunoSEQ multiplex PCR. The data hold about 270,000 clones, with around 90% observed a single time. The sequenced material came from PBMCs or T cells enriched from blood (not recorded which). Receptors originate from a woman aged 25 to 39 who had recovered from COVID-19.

CDR3: CASSIKEGQGRTFQETQYF. Written as DNA, the CDR3 is TGTGCCAGTAGTATAAAGGAGGGACAGGGAAGGACGTTCCAAGAGACCCAGTACTTC. The chain carries TRBV19 and TRBJ2-5, with 9 bases aligning to TRBD1. Looked up from germline, CDR1 is LNHDA and CDR2 is SQIVND (reference sequence). This CDR3 is 19 amino acids long. V shed 2 bases, J shed 1 base, and the junction held 14 bases outside the gene matches.

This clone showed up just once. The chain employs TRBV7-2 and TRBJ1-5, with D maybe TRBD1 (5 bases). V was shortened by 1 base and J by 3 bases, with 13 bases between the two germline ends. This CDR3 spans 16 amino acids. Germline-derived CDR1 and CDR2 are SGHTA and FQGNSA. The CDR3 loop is CASSLVSQGLNQPQHF. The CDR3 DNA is TGTGCCAGCAGCTTAGTTAGTCAGGGCCTCAATCAGCCCCAGCATTTT.

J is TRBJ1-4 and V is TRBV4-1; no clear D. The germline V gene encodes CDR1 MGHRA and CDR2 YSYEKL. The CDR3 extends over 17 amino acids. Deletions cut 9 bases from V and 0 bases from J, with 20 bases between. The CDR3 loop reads CASRNPTSSATNEKLFF. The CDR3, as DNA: TGCGCCAGTCGGAACCCGACAAGCTCAGCAACTAATGAAAAACTGTTTTTT.

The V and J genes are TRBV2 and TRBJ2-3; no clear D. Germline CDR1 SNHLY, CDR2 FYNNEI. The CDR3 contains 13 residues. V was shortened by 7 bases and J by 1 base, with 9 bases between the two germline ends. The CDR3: CASTRLGTDTQYF. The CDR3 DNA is TGTGCCAGCACCCGGTTGGGCACAGATACGCAGTATTTT.

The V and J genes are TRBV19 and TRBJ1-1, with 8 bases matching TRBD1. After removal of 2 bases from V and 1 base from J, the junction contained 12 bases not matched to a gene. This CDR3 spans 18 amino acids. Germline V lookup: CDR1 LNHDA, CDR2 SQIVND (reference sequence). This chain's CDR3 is CASSIRDRTVRRNTEAFF. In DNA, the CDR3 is TGTGCCAGTAGTATAAGGGACAGGACCGTGAGGCGGAACACTGAAGCTTTCTTT.

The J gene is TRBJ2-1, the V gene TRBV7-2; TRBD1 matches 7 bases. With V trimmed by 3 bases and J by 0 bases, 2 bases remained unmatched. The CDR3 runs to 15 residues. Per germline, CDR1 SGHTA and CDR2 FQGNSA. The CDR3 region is CASSFQGVSYNEQFF. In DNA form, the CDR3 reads TGTGCCAGCAGCTTTCAGGGGGTCTCCTACAATGAGCAGTTCTTC.

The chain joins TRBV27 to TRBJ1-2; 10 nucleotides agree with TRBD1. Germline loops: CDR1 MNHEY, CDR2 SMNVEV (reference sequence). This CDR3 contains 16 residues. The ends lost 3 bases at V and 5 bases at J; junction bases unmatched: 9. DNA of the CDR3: TGTGCCAGCAGTTTCAAGGCGACAGGGGGCGAGTATGGCTACACCTTC. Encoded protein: CASSFKATGGEYGYTF.

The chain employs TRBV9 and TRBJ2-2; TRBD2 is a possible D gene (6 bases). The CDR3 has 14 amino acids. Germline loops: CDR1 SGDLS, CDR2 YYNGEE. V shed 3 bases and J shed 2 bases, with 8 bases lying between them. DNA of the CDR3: TGTGCCAGCAGCGCGACTAGTAACACCGGGGAGCTGTTTTTT. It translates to CASSATSNTGELFF. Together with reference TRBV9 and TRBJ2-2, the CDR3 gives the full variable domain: DSGVTQTPKHLITATGQRVTLRCSPRSGDLSVYWYQQSLDQGLQFLIQYYNGEERAKGNILERFSAQQFPDLHSELNLSSLELGDSALYFCASSATSNTGELFFGEGSRLTVL.